The present entry profiles one TCR beta chain with its context. Its binding antigen is unknown. Within one base of it there is no much larger clone, and no base qualities were kept. Preparation of the library involved 5' RACE. A second PCR of about 7 to 12 cycles was run with a J-beta primer mix and a sample-barcoded 5' primer. A template-switch 5' adaptor carrying 12 random nucleotides introduced a unique molecular identifier onto each TCR beta cDNA molecule. Each sample yielded at least 2.5 million CDR3-containing paired-end reads. All of the RNA was converted into first-strand cDNA using the Mint cDNA synthesis kit, with a TRBC-specific oligonucleotide serving as the primer. All cDNA was treated with uracil-DNA glycosylase and then went through a first 18-cycle PCR with the universal primers M1SS and BC2_uni_R. Per the source publication's procedure: For normalization, 1 million high-quality reads, each with a distinct molecular identifier, were randomly selected from each sample. Reads sharing molecular identifiers were discarded rather than binned into consensus sequences. MiTCR, with a Q25 quality threshold and the strictest error-elimination algorithm, was used for CDR3 identification, clonotype clustering and error correction. Lower-bound total TCR beta diversity was estimated with a nonparametric unseen species model using Euler transformation. TCRdb applied fastp at Q25 and MiXCR to the public reads, then kept only in-frame beta chains. Rows matching on CDR3 protein sequence are summarized as one entry with the most common DNA and genes. It is TCRdb's table, rather than the study itself, that gives the V and J calls and clone size. This sample has fewer than 2 million distinct CDR3 sequences in its table, and roughly two fifths of those were observed once. Roughly 24% of the sample belongs to the ten largest clones.

CDR1 DFQATT and CDR2 SNEGSKA are derived from the germline V gene (reference sequence). V loses 6 bases, J loses 7 bases, and the germline ends lie 19 bases apart. Inclusive of the bounding cysteine and phenylalanine, the CDR3 is 14 residues long. The CDR3 DNA has 42 bases and is translated from base 1. The data were obtained in a study of blood T cells in healthy people across ages (dated by TCRdb to the mid-2010s). As for the study more broadly: In model experiments, template switching captured about one uniquely barcoded TCR beta cDNA molecule for every two T cells. The study measured age-related changes in TCR beta repertoire diversity using deep sequencing normalized with unique cDNA molecular identifiers. Four age groups were formed from the donors: young (average 16 years), middle-aged (roughly 38), aged (62) and long-lived (approximately 78). To avoid experimental bias, donors of different ages were distributed randomly across sequencing lanes. Using the same blood draw, the study looked at two additional independent replicas of 1 million unique cDNA reads for two donors, one aged 18 to 30 and the other aged 80 or older. Study-wide findings and limitations: Estimates of total diversity based on one million sequenced T cells were regarded as lower bounds and as underestimates. As age increased, observed TCR beta diversity per million T cells dropped in a roughly linear way, and a significant reduction was already evident by age about 36. Observed TCR beta diversity correlated strongly with the percentage of naive T cells measured by flow cytometry. The long-lived group showed more naive CD4+ T cells, fewer expanded clones and increased TCR diversity than the aged group, suggesting age selection. Because profiling used bulk unsorted PBMCs, naive and antigen-experienced compartments could not be compared conclusively. The CMV infection status of donors was not known, potentially confounding age-related changes in expanded clonotypes.

The donors were 40 or so Caucasian individuals from Russia, aged 6 to 90 years, who were systemically healthy. Each donor gave ten milliliters of peripheral blood, drawn into EDTA-treated Vacutainer tubes. Ficoll-Paque density-gradient centrifugation was used to isolate PBMCs, with at least 6.5 million per sample. Trizol reagent was used to extract total RNA from PBMCs, with at least 6 micrograms per sample. For every donor, flow cytometry on a PBMC aliquot measured the percentage of naive CD45RAhigh/CD27high T cells. This receptor chain uses TRBV20-1 and TRBJ2-1, with the D call tentatively TRBD1 or TRBD2, each fitting 6 bases. The sequenced sample was blood. The clonotype originates from a human donor in good health. Read as DNA, the sequence is TGCAGTGCGGCCGGGACGGGGGCTTCGAATGAGCAGTTCTTC. Its product reads: CSAAGTGASNEQFF.